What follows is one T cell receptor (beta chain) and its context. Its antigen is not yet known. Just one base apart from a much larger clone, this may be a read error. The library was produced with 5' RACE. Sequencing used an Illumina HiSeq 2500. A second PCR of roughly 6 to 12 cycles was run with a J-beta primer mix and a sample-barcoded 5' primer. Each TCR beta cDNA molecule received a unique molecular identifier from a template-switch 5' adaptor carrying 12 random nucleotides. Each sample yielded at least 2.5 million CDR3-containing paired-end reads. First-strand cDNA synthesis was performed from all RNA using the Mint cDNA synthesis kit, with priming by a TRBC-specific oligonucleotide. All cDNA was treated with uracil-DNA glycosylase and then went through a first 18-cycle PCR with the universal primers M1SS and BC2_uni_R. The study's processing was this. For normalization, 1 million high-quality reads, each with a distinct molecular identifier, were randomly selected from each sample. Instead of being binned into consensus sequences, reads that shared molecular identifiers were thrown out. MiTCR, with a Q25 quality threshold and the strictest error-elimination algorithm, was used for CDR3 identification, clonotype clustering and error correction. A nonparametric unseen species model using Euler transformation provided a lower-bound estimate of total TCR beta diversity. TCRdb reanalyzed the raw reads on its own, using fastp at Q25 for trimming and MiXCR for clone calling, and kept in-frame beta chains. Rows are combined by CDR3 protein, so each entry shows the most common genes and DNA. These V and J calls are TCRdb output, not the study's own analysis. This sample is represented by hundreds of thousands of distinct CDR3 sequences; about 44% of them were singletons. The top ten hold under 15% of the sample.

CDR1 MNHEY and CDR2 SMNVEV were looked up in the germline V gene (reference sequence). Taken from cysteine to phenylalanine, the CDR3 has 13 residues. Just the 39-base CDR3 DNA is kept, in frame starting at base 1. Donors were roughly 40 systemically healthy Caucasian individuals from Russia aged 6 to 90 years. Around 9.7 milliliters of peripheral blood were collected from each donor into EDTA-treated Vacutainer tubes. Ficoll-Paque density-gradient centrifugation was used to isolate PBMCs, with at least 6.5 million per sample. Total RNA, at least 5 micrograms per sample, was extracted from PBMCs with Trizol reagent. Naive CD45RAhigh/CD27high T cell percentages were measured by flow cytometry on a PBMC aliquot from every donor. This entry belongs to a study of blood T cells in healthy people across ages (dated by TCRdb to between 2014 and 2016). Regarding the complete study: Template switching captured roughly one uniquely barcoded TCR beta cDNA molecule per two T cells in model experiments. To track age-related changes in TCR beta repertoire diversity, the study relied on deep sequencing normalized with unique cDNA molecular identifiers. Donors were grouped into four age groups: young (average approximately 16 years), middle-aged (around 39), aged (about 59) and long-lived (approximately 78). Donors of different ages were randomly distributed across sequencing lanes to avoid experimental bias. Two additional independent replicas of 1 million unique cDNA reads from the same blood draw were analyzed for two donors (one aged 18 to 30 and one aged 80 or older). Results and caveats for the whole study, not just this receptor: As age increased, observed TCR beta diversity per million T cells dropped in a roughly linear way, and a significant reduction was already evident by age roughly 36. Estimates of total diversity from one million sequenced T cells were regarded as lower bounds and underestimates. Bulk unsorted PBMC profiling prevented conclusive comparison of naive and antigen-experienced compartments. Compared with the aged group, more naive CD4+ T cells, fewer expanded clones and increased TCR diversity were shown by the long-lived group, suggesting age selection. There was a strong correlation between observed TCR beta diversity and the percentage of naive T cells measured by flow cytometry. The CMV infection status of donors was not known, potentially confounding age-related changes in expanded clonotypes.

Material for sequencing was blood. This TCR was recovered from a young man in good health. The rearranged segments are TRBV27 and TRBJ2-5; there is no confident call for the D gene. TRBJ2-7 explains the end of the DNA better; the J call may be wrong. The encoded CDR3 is CASSSEQAYEQYF. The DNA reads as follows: TGTGCCAGCAGTTCCGAACAAGCATACGAGCAGTACTTC.